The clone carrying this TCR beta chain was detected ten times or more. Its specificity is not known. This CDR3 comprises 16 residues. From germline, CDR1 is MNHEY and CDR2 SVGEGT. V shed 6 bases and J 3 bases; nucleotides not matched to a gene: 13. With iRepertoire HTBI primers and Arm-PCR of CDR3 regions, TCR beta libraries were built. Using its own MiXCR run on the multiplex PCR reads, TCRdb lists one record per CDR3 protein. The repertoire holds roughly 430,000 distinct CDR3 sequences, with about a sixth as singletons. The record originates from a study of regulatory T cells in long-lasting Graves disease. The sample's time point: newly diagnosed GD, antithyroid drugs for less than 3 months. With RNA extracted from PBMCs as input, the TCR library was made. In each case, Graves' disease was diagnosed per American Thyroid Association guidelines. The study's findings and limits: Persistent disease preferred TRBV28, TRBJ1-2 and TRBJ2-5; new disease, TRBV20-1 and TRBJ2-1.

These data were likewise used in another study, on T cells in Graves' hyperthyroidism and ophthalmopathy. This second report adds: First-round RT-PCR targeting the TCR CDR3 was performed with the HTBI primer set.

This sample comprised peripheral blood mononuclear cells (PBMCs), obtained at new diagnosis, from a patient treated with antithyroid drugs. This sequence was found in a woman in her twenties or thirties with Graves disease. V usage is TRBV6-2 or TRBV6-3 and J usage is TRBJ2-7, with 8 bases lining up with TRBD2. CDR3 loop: CASRPQGAGVDYEQYF. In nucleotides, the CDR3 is TGTGCCAGCAGACCCCAGGGAGCGGGAGTAGACTACGAGCAGTACTTC.